This TCR beta chain appears in the sequencing data of a study of Ad26.COV2.S vaccination and SARS-CoV-2 variants. Sample treatment: approximately 18 received Ad26.COV2.S at low or high dose, single or two shots; a few received placebo; per-sample allocation not given. Sampling was done on day 63 after the first vaccine or placebo injection. The CDR3 contains 13 residues. Trimming left V 6 bases short and J 6 bases short, with 9 bases between. This table comes from immunoSEQ multiplex PCR, and its TCRdb copy is limited to in-frame clones, with some not included. The repertoire holds roughly 350,000 clones, with around 90% as singletons.

The source is a person between 18 and 59 years old who received the Ad26.COV2.S COVID-19 vaccine or a placebo. This chain joins TRBV12-3 or TRBV12-4 and TRBJ1-6, with D hard to call. Sequencing was performed on peripheral blood, taken in a trial of Ad26.COV2.S vaccine versus placebo. Written as DNA, the CDR3 is TGTGCCAGCAGCGTCAGCGGTAATTCACCCCTCCACTTT. It specifies CASSVSGNSPLHF.